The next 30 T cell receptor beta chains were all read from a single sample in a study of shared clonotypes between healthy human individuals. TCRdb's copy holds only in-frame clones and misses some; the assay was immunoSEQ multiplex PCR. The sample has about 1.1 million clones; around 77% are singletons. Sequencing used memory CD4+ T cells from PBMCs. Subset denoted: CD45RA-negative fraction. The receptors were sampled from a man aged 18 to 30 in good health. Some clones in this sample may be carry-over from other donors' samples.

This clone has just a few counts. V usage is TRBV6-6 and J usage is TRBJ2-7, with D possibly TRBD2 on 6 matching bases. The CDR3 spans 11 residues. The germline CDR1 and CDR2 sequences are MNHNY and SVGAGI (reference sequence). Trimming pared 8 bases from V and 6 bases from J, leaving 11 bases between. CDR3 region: CASWYGGEQYF. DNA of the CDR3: TGTGCCAGCTGGTACGGGGGCGAGCAGTACTTC.

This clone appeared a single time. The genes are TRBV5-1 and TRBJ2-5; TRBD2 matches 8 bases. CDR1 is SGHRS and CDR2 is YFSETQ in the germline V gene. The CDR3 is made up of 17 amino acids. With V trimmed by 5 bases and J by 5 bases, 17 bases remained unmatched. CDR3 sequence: CASRAAVALRGGETQYF. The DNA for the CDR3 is TGCGCCAGCAGAGCCGCAGTAGCCCTCCGGGGGGGCGAGACCCAGTACTTC. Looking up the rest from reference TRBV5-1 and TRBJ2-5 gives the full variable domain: KAGVTQTPRYLIKTRGQQVTLSCSPISGHRSVSWYQQTPGQGLQFLFEYFSETQRNKGNFPGRFSGRQFSNSRSEMNVSTLELGDSALYLCASRAAVALRGGETQYFGPGTRLLVL.

The CDR3 protein is CASSYEGTMNTEAFF. Written as DNA, the CDR3 is TGTGCCAGCAGTTACGAAGGGACCATGAACACTGAAGCTTTCTTT. The chain couples TRBV6-5 to TRBJ1-1; D might be TRBD1 (5 bases). The V gene's germline CDR1 is MNHEY and CDR2 SVGAGI. Trimming stripped 2 bases from V and 0 bases from J, with 10 bases between. This CDR3 is built from 15 residues.

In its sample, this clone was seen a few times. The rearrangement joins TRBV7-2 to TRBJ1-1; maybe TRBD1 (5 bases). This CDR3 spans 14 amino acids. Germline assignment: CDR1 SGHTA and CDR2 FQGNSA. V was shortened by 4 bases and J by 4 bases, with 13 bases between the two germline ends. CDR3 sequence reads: CASSWGPGTTEAFF. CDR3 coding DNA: TGTGCCAGCAGCTGGGGCCCAGGGACCACTGAAGCTTTCTTT.

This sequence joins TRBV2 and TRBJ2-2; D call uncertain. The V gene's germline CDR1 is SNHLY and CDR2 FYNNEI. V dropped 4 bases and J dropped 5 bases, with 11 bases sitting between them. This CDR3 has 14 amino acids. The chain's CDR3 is CASSGGVRTGELFF. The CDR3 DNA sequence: TGTGCCAGCAGTGGAGGAGTTAGAACCGGGGAGCTGTTTTTT.

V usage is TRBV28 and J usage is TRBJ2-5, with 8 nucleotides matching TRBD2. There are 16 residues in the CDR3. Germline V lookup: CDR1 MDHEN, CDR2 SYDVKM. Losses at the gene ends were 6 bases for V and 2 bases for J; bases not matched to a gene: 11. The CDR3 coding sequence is TGTGCCAGCAGCCTAATGACGACTAGCGTACAAGAGACCCAGTACTTC. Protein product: CASSLMTTSVQETQYF.

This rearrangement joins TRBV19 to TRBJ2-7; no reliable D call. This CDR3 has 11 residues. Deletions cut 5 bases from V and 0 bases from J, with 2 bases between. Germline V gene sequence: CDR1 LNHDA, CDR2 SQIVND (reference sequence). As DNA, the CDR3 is TGTGCCAGTAGTCGCTCCTACGAGCAGTACTTC. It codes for CASSRSYEQYF.

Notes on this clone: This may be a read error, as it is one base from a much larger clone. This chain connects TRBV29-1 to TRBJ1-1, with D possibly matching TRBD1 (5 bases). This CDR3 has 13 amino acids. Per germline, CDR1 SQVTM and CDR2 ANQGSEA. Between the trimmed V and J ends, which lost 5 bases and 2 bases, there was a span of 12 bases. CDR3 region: CSVSRDFNTEAFF. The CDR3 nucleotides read TGCAGCGTTAGCAGGGACTTTAACACTGAAGCTTTCTTT.

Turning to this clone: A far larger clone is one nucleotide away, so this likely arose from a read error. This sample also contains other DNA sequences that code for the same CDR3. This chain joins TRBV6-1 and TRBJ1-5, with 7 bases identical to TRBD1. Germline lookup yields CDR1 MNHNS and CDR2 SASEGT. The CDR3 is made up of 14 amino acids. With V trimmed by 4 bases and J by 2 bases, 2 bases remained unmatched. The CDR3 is CASSVQGGNQPQHF. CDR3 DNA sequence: TGTGCCAGCAGTGTTCAGGGGGGCAATCAGCCCCAGCATTTT.

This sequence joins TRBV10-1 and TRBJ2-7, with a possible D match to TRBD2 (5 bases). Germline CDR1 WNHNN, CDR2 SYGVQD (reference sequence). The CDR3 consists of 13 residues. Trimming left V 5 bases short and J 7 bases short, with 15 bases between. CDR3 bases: TGCGCCAGCAGTCCTGACTCCTCGGGGGAGCAGTACTTC. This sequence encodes CASSPDSSGEQYF.

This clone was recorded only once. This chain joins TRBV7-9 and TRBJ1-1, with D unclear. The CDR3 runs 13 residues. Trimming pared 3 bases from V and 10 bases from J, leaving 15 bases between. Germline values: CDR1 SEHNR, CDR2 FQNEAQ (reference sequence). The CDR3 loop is CASSFSGILRAFF. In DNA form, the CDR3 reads TGTGCCAGCAGCTTTTCGGGGATATTGAGAGCTTTCTTT.

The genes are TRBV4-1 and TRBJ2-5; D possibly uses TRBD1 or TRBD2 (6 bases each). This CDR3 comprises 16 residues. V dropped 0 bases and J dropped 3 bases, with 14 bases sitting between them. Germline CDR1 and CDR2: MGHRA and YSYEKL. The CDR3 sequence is CASSQDAGQWKETQYF. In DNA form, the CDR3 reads TGCGCCAGCAGCCAAGATGCGGGACAATGGAAAGAGACCCAGTACTTC.

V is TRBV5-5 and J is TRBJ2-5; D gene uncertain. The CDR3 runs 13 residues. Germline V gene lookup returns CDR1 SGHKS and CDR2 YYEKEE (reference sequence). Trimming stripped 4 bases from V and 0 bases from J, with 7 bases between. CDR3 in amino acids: CASSPSYQETQYF. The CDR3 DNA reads TGTGCCAGCAGCCCCTCGTACCAAGAGACCCAGTACTTC.

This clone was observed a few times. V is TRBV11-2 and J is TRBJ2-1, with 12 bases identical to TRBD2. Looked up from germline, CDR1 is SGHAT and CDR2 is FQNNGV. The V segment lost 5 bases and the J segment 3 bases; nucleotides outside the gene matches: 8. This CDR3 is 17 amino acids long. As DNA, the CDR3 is TGTGCCAGCAGCCCGGGGGCACTAGCGGGAGGCTACAATGAGCAGTTCTTC. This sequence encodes CASSPGALAGGYNEQFF. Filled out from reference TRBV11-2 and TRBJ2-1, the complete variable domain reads EAGVAQSPRYKIIEKRQSVAFWCNPISGHATLYWYQQILGQGPKLLIQFQNNGVVDDSQLPKDRFSAERLKGVDSTLKIQPAKLEDSAVYLCASSPGALAGGYNEQFFGPGTRLTVL.

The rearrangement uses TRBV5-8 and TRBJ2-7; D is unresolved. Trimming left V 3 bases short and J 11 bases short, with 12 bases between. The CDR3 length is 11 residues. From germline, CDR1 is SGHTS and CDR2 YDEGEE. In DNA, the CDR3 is TGTGCCAGCAGCTCGTACGACGCTGAGTACTTC. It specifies CASSSYDAEYF.

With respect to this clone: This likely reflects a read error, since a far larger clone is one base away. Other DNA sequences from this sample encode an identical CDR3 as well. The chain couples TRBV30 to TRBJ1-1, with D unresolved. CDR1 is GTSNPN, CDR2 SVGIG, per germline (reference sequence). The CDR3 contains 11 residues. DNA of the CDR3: TGTGCTTGGATTACTTACACTGAAGCTTTCTTT. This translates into CAWITYTEAFF.

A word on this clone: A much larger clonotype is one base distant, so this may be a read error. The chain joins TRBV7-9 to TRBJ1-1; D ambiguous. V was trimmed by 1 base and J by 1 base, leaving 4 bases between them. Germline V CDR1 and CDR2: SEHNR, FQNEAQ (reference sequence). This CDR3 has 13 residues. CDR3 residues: CASSLEQNTEAFF. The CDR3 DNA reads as TGTGCCAGCAGCTTAGAACAGAACACTGAAGCTTTCTTT.

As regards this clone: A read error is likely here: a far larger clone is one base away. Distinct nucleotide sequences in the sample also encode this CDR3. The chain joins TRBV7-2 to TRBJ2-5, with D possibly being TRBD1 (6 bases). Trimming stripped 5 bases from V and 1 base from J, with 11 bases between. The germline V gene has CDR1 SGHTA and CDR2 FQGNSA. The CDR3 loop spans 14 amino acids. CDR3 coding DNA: TGTGCCAGCAGCCTAGGACAGATCCAAGAGACCCAGTACTTC. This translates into CASSLGQIQETQYF.

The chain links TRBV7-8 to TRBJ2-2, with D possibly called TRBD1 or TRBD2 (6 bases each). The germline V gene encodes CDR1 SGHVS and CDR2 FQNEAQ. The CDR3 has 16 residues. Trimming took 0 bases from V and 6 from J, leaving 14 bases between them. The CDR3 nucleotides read TGTGCCAGCAGCTTAGCCCAGGGGAGGTTGGCCGGGGAGCTGTTTTTT. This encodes CASSLAQGRLAGELFF.

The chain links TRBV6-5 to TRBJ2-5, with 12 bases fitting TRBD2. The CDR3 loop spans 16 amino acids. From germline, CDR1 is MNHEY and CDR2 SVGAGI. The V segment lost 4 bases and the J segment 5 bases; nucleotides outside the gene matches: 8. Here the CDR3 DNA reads TGTGCCAGCAGTTCACGACTAGCGGGAGTGGGGGAGACCCAGTACTTC. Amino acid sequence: CASSSRLAGVGETQYF.

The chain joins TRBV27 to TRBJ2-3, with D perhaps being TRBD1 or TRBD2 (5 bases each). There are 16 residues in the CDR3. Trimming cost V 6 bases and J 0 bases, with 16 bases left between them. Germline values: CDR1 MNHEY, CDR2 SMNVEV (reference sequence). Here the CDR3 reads CASRDIGTGSTDTQYF. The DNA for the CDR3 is TGTGCCAGCAGGGATATCGGGACGGGCAGCACAGATACGCAGTATTTT.

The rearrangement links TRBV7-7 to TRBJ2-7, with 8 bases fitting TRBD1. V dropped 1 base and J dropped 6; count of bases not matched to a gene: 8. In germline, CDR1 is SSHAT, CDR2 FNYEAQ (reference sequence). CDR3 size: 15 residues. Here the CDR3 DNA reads TGTGCCAGCAGCTTAGACGTGACAGGGGTCGGCGAGCAGTACTTC. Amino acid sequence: CASSLDVTGVGEQYF. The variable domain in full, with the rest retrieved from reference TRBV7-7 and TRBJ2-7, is GAGVSQSPRYKVTKRGQDVTLRCDPISSHATLYWYQQALGQGPEFLTYFNYEAQPDKSGLPSDRFSAERPEGSISTLTIQRTEQRDSAMYRCASSLDVTGVGEQYFGPGTRLTVT.

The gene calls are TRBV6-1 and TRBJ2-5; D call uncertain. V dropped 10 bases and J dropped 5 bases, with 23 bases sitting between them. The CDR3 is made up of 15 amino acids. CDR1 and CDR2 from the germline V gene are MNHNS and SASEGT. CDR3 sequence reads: CATVFTPHLIETQYF. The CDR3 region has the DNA TGTGCCACCGTATTTACGCCACACCTCATTGAGACCCAGTACTTC.

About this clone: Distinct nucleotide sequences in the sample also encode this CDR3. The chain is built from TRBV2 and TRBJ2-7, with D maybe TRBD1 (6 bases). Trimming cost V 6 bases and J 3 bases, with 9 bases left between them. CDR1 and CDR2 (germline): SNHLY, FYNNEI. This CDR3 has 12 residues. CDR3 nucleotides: TGTGCCAGCAGGACGGACAGCTACGAGCAGTACTTC. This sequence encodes CASRTDSYEQYF.

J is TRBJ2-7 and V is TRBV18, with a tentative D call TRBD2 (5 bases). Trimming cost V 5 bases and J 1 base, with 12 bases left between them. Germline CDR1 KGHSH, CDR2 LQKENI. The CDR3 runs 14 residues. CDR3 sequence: CASSASTGSYEQYF. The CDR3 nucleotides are TGTGCCAGCTCAGCCAGTACGGGGTCCTACGAGCAGTACTTC.

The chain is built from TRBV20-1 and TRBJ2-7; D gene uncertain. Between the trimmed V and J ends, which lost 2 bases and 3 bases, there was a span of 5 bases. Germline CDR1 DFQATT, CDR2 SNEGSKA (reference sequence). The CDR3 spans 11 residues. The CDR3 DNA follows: TGCAGTGCTAGAACATTCTACGAGCAGTACTTC. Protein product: CSARTFYEQYF.

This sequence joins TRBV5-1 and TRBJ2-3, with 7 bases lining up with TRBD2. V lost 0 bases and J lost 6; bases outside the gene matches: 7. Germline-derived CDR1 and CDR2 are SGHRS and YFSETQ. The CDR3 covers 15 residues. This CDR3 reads CASSLARTRPDTQYF. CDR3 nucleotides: TGCGCCAGCAGCTTGGCCAGGACTAGGCCCGATACGCAGTATTTT.

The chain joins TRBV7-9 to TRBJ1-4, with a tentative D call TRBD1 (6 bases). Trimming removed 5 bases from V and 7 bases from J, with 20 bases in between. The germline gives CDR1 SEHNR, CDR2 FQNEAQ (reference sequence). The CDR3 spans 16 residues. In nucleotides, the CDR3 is TGTGCCAGCAGCACCGGGACAACCCCGACCGGTGAAAAACTGTTTTTT. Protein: CASSTGTTPTGEKLFF.

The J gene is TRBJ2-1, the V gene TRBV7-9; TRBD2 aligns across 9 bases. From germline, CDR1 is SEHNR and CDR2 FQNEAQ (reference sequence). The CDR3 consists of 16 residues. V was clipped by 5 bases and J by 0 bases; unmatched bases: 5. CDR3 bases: TGTGCCAGCAGCCCGACTAGCGGAGTCTCCTACAATGAGCAGTTCTTC. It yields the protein CASSPTSGVSYNEQFF. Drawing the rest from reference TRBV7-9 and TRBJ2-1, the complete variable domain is DTGVSQNPRHKITKRGQNVTFRCDPISEHNRLYWYRQTLGQGPEFLTYFQNEAQLEKSRLLSDRFSAERPKGSFSTLEIQRTEQGDSAMYLCASSPTSGVSYNEQFFGPGTRLTVL.

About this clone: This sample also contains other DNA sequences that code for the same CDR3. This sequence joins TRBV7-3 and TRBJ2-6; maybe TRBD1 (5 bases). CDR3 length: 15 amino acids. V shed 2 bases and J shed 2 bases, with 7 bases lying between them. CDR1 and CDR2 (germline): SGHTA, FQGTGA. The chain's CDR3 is CASSLGRAGANVLTF. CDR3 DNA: TGTGCCAGCAGCTTAGGCAGGGCTGGGGCCAACGTCCTGACTTTC. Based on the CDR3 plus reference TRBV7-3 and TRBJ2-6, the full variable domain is GAGVSQTPSNKVTEKGKYVELRCDPISGHTALYWYRQSLGQGPEFLIYFQGTGAADDSGLPNDRFFAVRPEGSVSTLKIQRTERGDSAVYLCASSLGRAGANVLTFGAGSRLTVL.